Listed below are T cell receptor beta chains from one sample, sequenced in a study of T cell repertoires in cytomegalovirus infection. TCRdb ran MiXCR on the reads and lists one entry per CDR3 protein. The table shows about 830,000 distinct CDR3 sequences, with less than 35% occurring only once. No antigens are known for them. Sequencing was performed on cultured CD8+ T cells from PBMCs, taken from culture after CMV antigen stimulation. The source of these receptors is a human donor in good health (CMV status not recorded). Some clones in this sample may be carry-over from other donors' samples. Each CDR3 is given with its conserved first and last residue. The D gene is left open where the match is weak. Only some rows state a clone size, as once, few, many or a class for expanded clones.

j_gene,v_gene,d_gene,abundance,CDR3aa,CDR3nt
TRBJ2-1,TRBV4-3,.,.,CASSQEDVGPSSYNEQFF,TGCGCCAGCAGCCAAGAAGACGTGGGTCCTAGCTCCTACAATGAGCAGTTCTTC
TRBJ2-5,TRBV15,.,.,CATSRDQQGPRETQYF,TGTGCCACCAGCAGAGATCAGCAGGGGCCAAGAGAGACCCAGTACTTC
TRBJ2-2,TRBV7-6,TRBD1,.,CASSTPGGPGELFF,TGTGCCAGCAGCACACCAGGGGGCCCCGGGGAGCTGTTTTTT
TRBJ1-4,TRBV2,.,few,CASSEPGQLNEKLFF,TGTGCCAGCAGTGAACCGGGGCAGCTTAATGAAAAACTGTTTTTT
TRBJ2-5,TRBV27,TRBD2,.,CASSYSGGASETQYF,TGTGCCAGCAGTTATAGCGGGGGGGCCTCGGAGACCCAGTACTTC
TRBJ2-5,TRBV15,.,.,CATSTGRGATETQYF,TGTGCCACCAGCACGGGACGGGGGGCCACAGAGACCCAGTACTTC
TRBJ2-6,TRBV12-3/TRBV12-4,TRBD1,many,CASRSTGGSEDHPFSGANVLTF,TGTGCCAGCAGGTCGACAGGGGGCAGTGAAGATCACCCCTTCTCTGGGGCCAACGTCCTGACTTTC
TRBJ2-1,TRBV20-1,TRBD1,.,CSARSGGKNEQFF,TGCAGTGCTAGATCAGGGGGCAAAAATGAGCAGTTCTTC
TRBJ1-1,TRBV4-1,TRBD1,few,CASSQAPQGGLLNTEAFF,TGCGCCAGCAGCCAAGCCCCGCAGGGGGGCCTTTTGAACACTGAAGCTTTCTTT
TRBJ2-4,TRBV6-1,.,.,CATAQGDIQYF,TGTGCCACCGCTCAGGGAGACATTCAGTACTTC
TRBJ2-3,TRBV19,.,.,CASAVPHTPGGATDTQYF,TGTGCCAGTGCCGTACCGCATACCCCCGGCGGGGCCACAGATACGCAGTATTTT
TRBJ2-7,TRBV20-1,.,few,CSARDFSGGSSYEQYF,TGCAGTGCTAGAGATTTCTCGGGGGGCTCCTCCTACGAGCAGTACTTC
TRBJ2-2,TRBV4-1,TRBD2,few,CASSQDTSAGTGELFF,TGCGCCAGCAGCCAGGACACTAGCGCAGGCACCGGGGAGCTGTTTTTT
TRBJ2-1,TRBV7-6,TRBD2,few,CASSLVSSGGSSSSYNEQFF,TGTGCCAGCAGCTTAGTTTCTAGCGGGGGCTCCTCAAGCTCCTACAATGAGCAGTTCTTC
TRBJ2-1,TRBV19,TRBD1,.,CASSDRGTTYRNEQFF,TGTGCCAGTAGCGACAGGGGGACTACCTACCGGAATGAGCAGTTCTTC
TRBJ1-5,TRBV13,.,.,CASSLGVARAQPQHF,TGTGCCAGCAGCTTAGGCGTCGCCCGAGCTCAGCCCCAGCATTTT
TRBJ2-1,TRBV12-3/TRBV12-4,.,few,CASSEGVGDEQFF,TGTGCCAGCAGTGAGGGGGTGGGCGATGAGCAGTTCTTC
TRBJ2-1,TRBV19,.,.,CASSIDSEGLEPNEQFF,TGTGCCAGTAGTATAGACTCCGAGGGACTGGAACCCAATGAGCAGTTCTTC
TRBJ2-5,TRBV6-8,TRBD1,.,CASSYPTGVGETQYF,TGTGCCAGCAGTTACCCGACAGGGGTTGGAGAGACCCAGTACTTC
TRBJ1-1,TRBV4-1,.,.,CASSQEAGRTEAFF,TGCGCCAGCAGCCAGGAAGCAGGGAGAACTGAAGCTTTCTTT
TRBJ1-2,TRBV7-8,.,.,CASSRERGARDYGYTF,TGTGCCAGCAGCCGAGAACGGGGGGCGCGCGACTATGGCTACACCTTC
TRBJ2-1,TRBV28,TRBD1,.,CTSSEQGFDEQFF,TGTACCAGTTCTGAACAGGGGTTCGATGAGCAGTTCTTC